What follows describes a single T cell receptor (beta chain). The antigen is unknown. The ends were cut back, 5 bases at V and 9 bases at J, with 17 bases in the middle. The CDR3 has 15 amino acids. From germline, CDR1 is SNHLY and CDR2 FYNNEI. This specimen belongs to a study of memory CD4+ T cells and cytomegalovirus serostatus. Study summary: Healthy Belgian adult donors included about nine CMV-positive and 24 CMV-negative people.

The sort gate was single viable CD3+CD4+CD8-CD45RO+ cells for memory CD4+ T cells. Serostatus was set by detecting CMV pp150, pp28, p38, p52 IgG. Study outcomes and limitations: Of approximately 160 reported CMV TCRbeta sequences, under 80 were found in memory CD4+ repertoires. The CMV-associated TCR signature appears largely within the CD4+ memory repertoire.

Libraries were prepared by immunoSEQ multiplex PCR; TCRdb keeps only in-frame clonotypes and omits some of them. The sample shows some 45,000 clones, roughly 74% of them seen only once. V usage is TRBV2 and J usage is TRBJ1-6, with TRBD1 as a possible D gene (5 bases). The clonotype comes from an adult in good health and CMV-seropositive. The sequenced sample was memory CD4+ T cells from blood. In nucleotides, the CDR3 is TGTGCCAGCAGTAGGATTAGGGCCCAGGGTTCACCCCTCCACTTT. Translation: CASSRIRAQGSPLHF.